The TCR beta chain described here comes from a study of beta chain features in type 1 diabetes. In the case of this clone: What it binds is unknown. The sample contains more than one DNA sequence encoding this CDR3.

The germline CDR1 and CDR2 sequences are SQVTM and ANQGSEA. This CDR3 is built from 12 residues. Trimming removed 6 bases from V and 0 bases from J, with 6 bases in between. Since all of the isolated RNA was reverse transcribed, expressed TCRB transcripts were what got sequenced. TCRdb's table, derived via immunoSEQ multiplex PCR, lists solely in-frame clones and lacks some. This repertoire shows hundreds of thousands of clones, around 15% found once; its top ten account for roughly 0.04%. Study findings and constraints: Type 1 diabetes patients had TCRB CDR3s that were shorter (moderately but significantly so) in all four CD4+ subsets.

This rearrangement joins TRBV29-1 to TRBJ1-5, with D perhaps TRBD1 (5 bases). Material for sequencing was naive CD4+ T cells from blood. The origin of this receptor is a man aged 18 to 29 with type 1 diabetes. CDR3 in DNA: TGCAGCGTGAGGGGTAGCAATCAGCCCCAGCATTTT. It translates to CSVRGSNQPQHF.